This paragraph reports one TCR beta chain. Its antigen is still unknown. Germline trimming cut 4 bases from V and 5 bases from J; bases unmatched to any gene: 7. The germline V gene encodes CDR1 SGDLS and CDR2 YYNGEE. This CDR3 region has 14 residues. Sequencing used immunoSEQ multiplex PCR; TCRdb keeps in-frame clones, though not all of them. This sample has 120,000 to 150,000 clones, with about 92% found just once. These data originate in a study of T cell responses to AZD1222 COVID-19 vaccine. Study-level results: Only a handful of people who got AZD1222 tested seropositive at baseline. Spike regions recognized by vaccine-associated CD4 TCRs spanned the protein, led by 160-218 and 743-854.

The sequence was collected from an adult in good health. V usage is TRBV9 and J usage is TRBJ2-3, with 7 bases aligning to TRBD1. Sequenced here: peripheral blood, sampled on day 0 of AZD1222 vaccination. The CDR3 region is CASSRQGLVDTQYF. The CDR3 DNA reads TGTGCCAGCAGCCGACAGGGATTGGTAGATACGCAGTATTTT.